This T cell receptor (beta chain) was captured by sequencing in a study of cytomegalovirus exposure and HLA in healthy donors. As for the study in general: Unique TCRs numbering roughly 85 million, obtained from HLA-typed donors, made up an early data release.

This CDR3 contains 13 residues. V lost 7 bases and J lost 7; bases outside the gene matches: 7. In germline, CDR1 is GTSNPN, CDR2 SVGIG (reference sequence). 60 Vbeta and 13 Jbeta primers were used in PCR. TCRdb keeps only in-frame clones here, not all; method: immunoSEQ multiplex PCR. The table includes approximately 190,000 clones, 81% detected once. Healthy people donating bone marrow made up the donors. With respect to this clone: What it recognizes is unknown.

Overall study results and limits: For most TCR beta V segments, an earlier analysis put the productive rate at about 87% or about 30% of the time. Differences between HLA loci emerged in a later analysis of TCR association rates, with DRB1 most and HLA-C fewest.

Specimen: PBMCs. The clonotype originates from a man aged 50 or older in good health and CMV-seronegative. The genes are TRBV30 and TRBJ2-1; 10 positions agree with TRBD2. The CDR3 nucleotides are TGTGCCTATGAGCGGGGGGGAAGGAATGAGCAGTTCTTC. Encoded protein: CAYERGGRNEQFF. Combining the CDR3 with reference TRBV30 and TRBJ2-1 gives the whole variable domain SQTIHQWPATLVQPVGSPLSLECTVEGTSNPNLYWYRQAAGRGLQLLFYSVGIGQISSEVPQNLSASRPQDRQFILSSKKLLLSDSGFYLCAYERGGRNEQFFGPGTRLTVL.